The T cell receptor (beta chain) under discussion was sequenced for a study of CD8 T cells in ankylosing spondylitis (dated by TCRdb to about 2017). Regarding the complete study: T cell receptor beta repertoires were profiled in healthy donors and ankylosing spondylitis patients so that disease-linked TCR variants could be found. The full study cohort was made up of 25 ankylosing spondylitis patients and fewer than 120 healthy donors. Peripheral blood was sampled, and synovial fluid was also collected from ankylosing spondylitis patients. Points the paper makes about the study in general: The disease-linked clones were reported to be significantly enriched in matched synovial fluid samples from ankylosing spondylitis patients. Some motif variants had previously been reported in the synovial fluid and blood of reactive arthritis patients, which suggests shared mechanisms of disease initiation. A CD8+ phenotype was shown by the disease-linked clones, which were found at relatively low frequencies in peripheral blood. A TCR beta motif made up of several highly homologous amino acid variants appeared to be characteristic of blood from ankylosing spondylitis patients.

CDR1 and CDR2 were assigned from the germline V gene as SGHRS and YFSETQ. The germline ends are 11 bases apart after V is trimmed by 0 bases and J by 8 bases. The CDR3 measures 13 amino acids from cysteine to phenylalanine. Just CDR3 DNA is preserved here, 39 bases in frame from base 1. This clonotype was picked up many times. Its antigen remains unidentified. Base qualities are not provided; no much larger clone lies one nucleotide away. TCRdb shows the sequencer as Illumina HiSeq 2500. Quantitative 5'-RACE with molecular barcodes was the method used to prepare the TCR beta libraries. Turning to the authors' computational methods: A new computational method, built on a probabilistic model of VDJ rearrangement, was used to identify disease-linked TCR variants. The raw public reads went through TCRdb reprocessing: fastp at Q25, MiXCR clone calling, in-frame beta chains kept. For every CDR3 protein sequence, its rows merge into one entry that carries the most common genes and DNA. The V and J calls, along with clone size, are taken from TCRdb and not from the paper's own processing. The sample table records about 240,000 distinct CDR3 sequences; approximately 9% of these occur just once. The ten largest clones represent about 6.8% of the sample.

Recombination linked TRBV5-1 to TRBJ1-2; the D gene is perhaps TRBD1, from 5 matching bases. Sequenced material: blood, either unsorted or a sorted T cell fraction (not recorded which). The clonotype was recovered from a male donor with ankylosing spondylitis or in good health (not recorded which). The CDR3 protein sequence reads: CASSLERGFGYTF. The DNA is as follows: TGCGCCAGCAGCTTGGAACGGGGGTTCGGCTACACCTTC.